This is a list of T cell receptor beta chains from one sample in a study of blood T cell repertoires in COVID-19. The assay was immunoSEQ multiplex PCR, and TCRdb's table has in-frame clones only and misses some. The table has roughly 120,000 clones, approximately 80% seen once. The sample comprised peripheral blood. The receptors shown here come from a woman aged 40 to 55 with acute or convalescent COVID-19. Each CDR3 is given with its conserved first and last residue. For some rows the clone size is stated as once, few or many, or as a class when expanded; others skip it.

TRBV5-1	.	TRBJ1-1	CASSPQGVAEAFF
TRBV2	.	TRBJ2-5	CASSGGLQETQYF
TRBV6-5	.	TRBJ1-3	CARKRQGLGNTIYF
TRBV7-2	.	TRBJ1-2	CASSLGRDRVNGYGYTF
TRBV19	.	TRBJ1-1	CASSPDRGGTEAFF
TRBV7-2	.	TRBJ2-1	CASSFWGERLDEQFF
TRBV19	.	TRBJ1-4	CASSIFGKGREKLFF
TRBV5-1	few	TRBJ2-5	CASSYGQASQETQYF
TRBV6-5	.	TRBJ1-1	CASSPPGTVNTEAFF
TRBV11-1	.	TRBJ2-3	CASSLEGHQGDTQYF
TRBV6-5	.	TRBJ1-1	CASTGGTEAFF
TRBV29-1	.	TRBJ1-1	CSANRGHTEAFF
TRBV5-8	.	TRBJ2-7	CASFVLSNGQYF
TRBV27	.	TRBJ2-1	CASSLFRLNNEQFF
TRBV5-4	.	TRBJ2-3	CASSLGGERADTQYF
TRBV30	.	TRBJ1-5	CAWSKQGHQPQHF
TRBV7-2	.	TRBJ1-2	CASSLSTGSKNYGYTF
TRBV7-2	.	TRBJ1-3	CASSFTQSRNTIYF
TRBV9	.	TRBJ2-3	CASSSSGGPDTQYF
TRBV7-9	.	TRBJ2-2	CASSLGTGRTGELFF
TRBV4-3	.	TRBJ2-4	CASSQDRGSSGGNIQYF
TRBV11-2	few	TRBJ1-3	CASSSQASGNTIYF
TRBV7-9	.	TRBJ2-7	CASSLIPQGHEQYF
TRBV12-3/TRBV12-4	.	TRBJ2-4	CASTEQAAGIQYF
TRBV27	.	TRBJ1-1	CASNNPGTFPGGTEAFF
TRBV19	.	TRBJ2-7	CASSKGQGQHEQYF
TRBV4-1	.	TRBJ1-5	CASSQAGQGVNQPQHF
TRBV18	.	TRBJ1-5	CASSPTETSQPQHF
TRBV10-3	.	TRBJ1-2	CAIRIQSRGNYGYTF
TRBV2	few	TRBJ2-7	CASRRELSSYEQYF
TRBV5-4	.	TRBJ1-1	CASRLGIGGNTEAFF
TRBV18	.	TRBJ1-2	CASSPRDSSYGYTF
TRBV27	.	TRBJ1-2	CASSTIRDRVGYGYTF
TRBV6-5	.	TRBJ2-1	CASRGGAGIDEQFF
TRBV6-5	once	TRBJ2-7	CASTKGLSYEQYF
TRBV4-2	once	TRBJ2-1	CASSQDGAGPSSYNEQFF
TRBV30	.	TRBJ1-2	CAWSVRGGDYGYTF
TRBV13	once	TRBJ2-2	CASSPLPSGGSTGELFF
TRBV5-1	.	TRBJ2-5	CASSLLAQETQYF
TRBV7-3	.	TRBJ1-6	CASSPVPGQSLHF
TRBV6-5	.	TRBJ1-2	CASTRGSLNYGYTF
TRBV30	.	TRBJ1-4	CAFRDRVHEKLFF
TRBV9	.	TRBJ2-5	CASSFETGYQETQYF
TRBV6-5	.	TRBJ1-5	CASSRGQGNQPQHF
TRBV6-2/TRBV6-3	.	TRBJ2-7	CASSYPTYRGGYEQYF
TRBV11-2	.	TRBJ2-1	CASRDSSYNEQFF
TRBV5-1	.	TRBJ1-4	CASSAGQNNEKLFF
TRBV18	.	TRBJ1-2	CASSPPRGQGNYGYTF